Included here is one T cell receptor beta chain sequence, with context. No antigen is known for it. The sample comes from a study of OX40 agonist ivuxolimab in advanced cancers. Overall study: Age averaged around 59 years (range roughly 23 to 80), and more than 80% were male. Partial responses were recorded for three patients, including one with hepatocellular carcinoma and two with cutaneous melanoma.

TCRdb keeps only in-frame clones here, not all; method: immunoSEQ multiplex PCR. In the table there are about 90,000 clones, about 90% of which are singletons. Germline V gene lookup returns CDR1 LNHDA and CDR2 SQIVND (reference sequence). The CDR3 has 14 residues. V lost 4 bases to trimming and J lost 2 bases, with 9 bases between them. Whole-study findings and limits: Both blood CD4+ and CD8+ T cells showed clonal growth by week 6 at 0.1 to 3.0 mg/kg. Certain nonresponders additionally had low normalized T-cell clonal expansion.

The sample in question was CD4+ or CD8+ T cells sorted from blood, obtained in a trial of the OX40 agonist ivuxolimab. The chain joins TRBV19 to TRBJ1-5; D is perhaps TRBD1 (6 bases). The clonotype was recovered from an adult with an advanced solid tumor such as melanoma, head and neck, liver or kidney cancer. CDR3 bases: TGTGCCAGTAGTACCAACAGGGGCAATCAGCCCCAGCATTTT. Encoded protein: CASSTNRGNQPQHF.